These T cell receptor beta chains were read from a single sample in a study of cytomegalovirus exposure and HLA in healthy donors. Libraries were prepared by immunoSEQ multiplex PCR; TCRdb keeps only in-frame clonotypes and omits some of them. The repertoire consists of 180,000 or so clones, with 62% occurring once and the leading ten covering around 3.2%. Sequenced material: PBMCs. All receptors come from a man aged 40-55 years in good health and CMV-seronegative. The CDR3 runs from the conserved cysteine through the conserved F or W. D genes are given only for firm matches. The size entry is marked missing in some rows and otherwise reads once, few, many or a size class.

-	TRBD1	TRBV4-2	16	TRBJ2-7	CASSQDASTGGYEQYF	TGTGCCAGCAGCCAAGACGCTTCGACAGGGGGCTACGAGCAGTACTTC
-	TRBD2	TRBV7-2	14	TRBJ2-1	CASSLTSGSNEQFF	TGTGCCAGCAGCTTAACTAGCGGGAGCAATGAGCAGTTCTTC
-	TRBD2	TRBV28	12	TRBJ2-7	CASSQAPGGQYF	TGTGCCAGCAGTCAGGCCCCGGGAGGGCAGTACTTC
few	-	TRBV27	15	TRBJ1-1	CASSLNVLSNTEAFF	TGTGCCAGCAGTTTAAATGTCTTATCGAACACTGAAGCTTTCTTT
-	TRBD1	TRBV6-5	12	TRBJ1-1	CASRQGTTEAFF	TGTGCCAGCAGACAGGGGACCACTGAAGCTTTCTTT
few	TRBD1	TRBV7-3	14	TRBJ2-3	CASSLTGTGGTQYF	TGTGCCAGCAGCCTTACCGGGACAGGTGGGACGCAGTATTTT
-	-	TRBV6-5	15	TRBJ2-2	CASTTGRVNTGELFF	TGTGCCAGCACGACAGGTCGGGTGAACACCGGGGAGCTGTTTTTT
-	TRBD2	TRBV11-2	16	TRBJ2-1	CASSLTGGADYNEQFF	TGTGCCAGCAGCCTCACCGGGGGGGCGGACTACAATGAGCAGTTCTTC
-	-	TRBV14	17	TRBJ2-1	CASSRLERAGSYNEQFF	TGTGCCAGCAGCCGCCTGGAGAGGGCTGGCTCCTACAATGAGCAGTTCTTC
few	TRBD1	TRBV5-4	17	TRBJ1-4	CASSLAGQGGTNEKLFF	TGTGCCAGCAGCTTGGCCGGACAGGGGGGGACTAATGAAAAACTGTTTTTT
-	-	TRBV6-5	14	TRBJ2-4	CASSYASGSDIQYF	TGTGCCAGCAGTTACGCCTCGGGGTCGGACATTCAGTACTTC
-	TRBD2	TRBV4-1	19	TRBJ2-5	CASSQVEELAGGLQETQYF	TGCGCCAGCAGCCAAGTCGAGGAGCTAGCGGGAGGCCTACAAGAGACCCAGTACTTC
-	-	TRBV28	17	TRBJ1-2	CASSLSYQGSRNYGYTF	TGTGCCAGCAGTTTATCTTATCAAGGGAGTCGCAACTATGGCTACACCTTC
-	-	TRBV28	18	TRBJ2-3	CASSPLGGGRVSTDTQYF	TGTGCCAGCAGTCCCCTAGGGGGGGGACGGGTGAGCACAGATACGCAGTATTTT
once	TRBD1	TRBV6-1	15	TRBJ1-5	CASSVTGGSDQPQHF	TGTGCCAGCAGTGTAACAGGGGGCTCGGATCAGCCCCAGCATTTT
few	-	TRBV19	13	TRBJ2-7	CASSTDAGYEQYF	TGTGCCAGTAGTACCGATGCAGGGTACGAGCAGTACTTC
-	-	TRBV9	14	TRBJ2-1	CASSALPQYNEQFF	TGTGCCAGCAGCGCTCTCCCCCAGTACAATGAGCAGTTCTTC
few	-	TRBV10-3	14	TRBJ1-2	CAISSGYREYGYTF	TGTGCCATCAGTTCGGGTTACAGGGAGTATGGCTACACCTTC
few	-	TRBV7-2	13	TRBJ2-7	CASSQVPPREQYF	TGTGCCAGCAGCCAAGTCCCGCCGAGGGAGCAGTACTTC
-	-	TRBV28	15	TRBJ2-5	CASSLPAGRSETQYF	TGTGCCAGCAGTTTACCCGCAGGTCGGTCGGAGACCCAGTACTTC
-	TRBD1	TRBV7-9	15	TRBJ1-2	CSSSPRDRGSKGYTF	TGTTCCAGCAGCCCACGGGACAGGGGGAGTAAGGGCTACACCTTC
-	-	TRBV4-3	17	TRBJ2-4	CASSQDLEALAKNIQYF	TGCGCCAGCAGCCAAGATTTGGAGGCTCTAGCCAAAAACATTCAGTACTTC
-	-	TRBV5-1	15	TRBJ2-3	CASSLETSRTDTQYF	TGCGCCAGCAGCTTGGAAACATCCCGCACAGATACGCAGTATTTT
-	-	TRBV25-1	13	TRBJ1-1	CASNVSRNTEAFF	TGTGCCAGCAATGTTTCTCGGAACACTGAAGCTTTCTTT
-	-	TRBV30	13	TRBJ1-5	CAWSVFGDQPQHF	TGTGCCTGGAGTGTATTCGGGGATCAGCCCCAGCATTTT
-	TRBD1	TRBV25-1	14	TRBJ2-2	CASSDVRGTGELFF	TGTGCCAGCAGTGATGTCAGGGGGACCGGGGAGCTGTTTTTT
few	-	TRBV6-9	13	TRBJ2-2	CASSVQEGGELFF	TGTGCCAGCAGCGTACAAGAGGGCGGGGAGCTGTTTTTT
-	-	TRBV28	12	TRBJ1-2	CATRQAPYGYTF	TGTGCCACGAGACAAGCACCGTATGGCTACACCTTC
-	TRBD1	TRBV5-1	16	TRBJ1-2	CASSLGDRGTIGGYTF	TGCGCCAGCAGCTTGGGGGACAGGGGAACGATCGGTGGCTACACCTTC
-	TRBD2	TRBV7-2	15	TRBJ2-5	CASSLSLAGGGEQYF	TGTGCCAGCAGCTTAAGCCTAGCGGGAGGAGGTGAGCAGTACTTC
-	TRBD1	TRBV5-1	13	TRBJ1-2	CASSTGQNYGYTF	TGCGCCAGCAGCACGGGACAGAACTATGGCTACACCTTC
-	TRBD1	TRBV5-8	16	TRBJ1-2	CASNRFSTGGTGGYTF	TGTGCCAGCAACAGATTCTCGACAGGGGGTACAGGTGGCTACACCTTC
-	-	TRBV6-5	13	TRBJ1-6	CASTNQGSVPLHF	TGTGCCAGCACTAACCAGGGGTCGGTGCCCCTCCACTTT
-	TRBD2	TRBV4-2	17	TRBJ2-1	CASSQLGTSGRAIEQFF	TGTGCCAGCAGCCAACTCGGGACTAGCGGGAGGGCCATTGAGCAGTTCTTC
-	-	TRBV10-3	13	TRBJ2-7	CAISDEGSNEQYF	TGTGCCATCAGTGACGAGGGTAGCAACGAGCAGTACTTC
-	TRBD2	TRBV6-1	15	TRBJ2-7	CASSEGTSGAYEQYF	TGTGCCAGCAGTGAAGGGACTAGCGGGGCCTACGAGCAGTACTTC
few	TRBD1	TRBV19	15	TRBJ1-5	CASRLYGTGDQPQHF	TGTGCCAGTAGACTCTACGGGACAGGAGATCAGCCCCAGCATTTT
-	-	TRBV4-2	16	TRBJ1-2	CASSQDPEPRIYGYTF	TGTGCCAGCAGCCAAGATCCGGAGCCGAGGATATATGGCTACACCTTC
-	-	TRBV30	13	TRBJ1-1	CAWSVAEGTEAFF	TGTGCCTGGAGTGTAGCTGAGGGCACTGAAGCTTTCTTT
-	-	TRBV18	13	TRBJ2-7	CASSPSGTYEQYF	TGTGCCAGCTCACCATCGGGGACCTACGAGCAGTACTTC